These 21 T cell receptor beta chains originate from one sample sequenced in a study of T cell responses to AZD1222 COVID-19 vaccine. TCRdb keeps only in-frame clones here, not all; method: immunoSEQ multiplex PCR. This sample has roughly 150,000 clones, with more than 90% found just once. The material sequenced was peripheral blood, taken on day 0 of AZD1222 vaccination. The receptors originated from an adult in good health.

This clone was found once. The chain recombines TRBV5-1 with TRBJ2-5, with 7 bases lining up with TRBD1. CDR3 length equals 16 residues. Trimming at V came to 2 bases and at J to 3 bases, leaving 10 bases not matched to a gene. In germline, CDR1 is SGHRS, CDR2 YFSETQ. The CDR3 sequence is CASSFGLTGVEETQYF. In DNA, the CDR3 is TGCGCCAGCAGCTTTGGACTCACAGGGGTAGAAGAGACCCAGTACTTC. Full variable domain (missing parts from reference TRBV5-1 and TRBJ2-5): KAGVTQTPRYLIKTRGQQVTLSCSPISGHRSVSWYQQTPGQGLQFLFEYFSETQRNKGNFPGRFSGRQFSNSRSEMNVSTLELGDSALYLCASSFGLTGVEETQYFGPGTRLLVL.

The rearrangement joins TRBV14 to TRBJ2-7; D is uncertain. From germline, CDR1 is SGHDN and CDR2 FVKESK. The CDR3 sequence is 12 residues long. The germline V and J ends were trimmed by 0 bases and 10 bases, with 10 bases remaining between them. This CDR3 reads CASSQDFRSQYF. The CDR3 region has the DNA TGTGCCAGCAGCCAAGATTTCAGGAGCCAGTACTTC.

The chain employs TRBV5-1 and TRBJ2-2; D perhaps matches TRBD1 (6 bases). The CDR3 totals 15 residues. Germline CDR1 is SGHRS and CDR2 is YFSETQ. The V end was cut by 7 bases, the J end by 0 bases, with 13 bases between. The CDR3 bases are TGCGCCAGCTGTCCTTGGACAGCGAACACCGGGGAGCTGTTTTTT. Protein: CASCPWTANTGELFF.

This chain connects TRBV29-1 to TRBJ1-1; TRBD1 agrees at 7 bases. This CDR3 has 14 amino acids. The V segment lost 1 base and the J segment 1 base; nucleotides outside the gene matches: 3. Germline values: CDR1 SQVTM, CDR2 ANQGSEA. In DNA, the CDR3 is TGCAGCGTTGAAGTCCAGGGGGGGAACACTGAAGCTTTCTTT. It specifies CSVEVQGGNTEAFF.

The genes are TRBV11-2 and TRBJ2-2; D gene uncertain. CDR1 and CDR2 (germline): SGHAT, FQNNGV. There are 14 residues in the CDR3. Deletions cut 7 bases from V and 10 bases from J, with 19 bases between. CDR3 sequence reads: CASTPRLAWAELFF. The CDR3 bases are TGTGCCAGCACCCCCCGATTAGCATGGGCGGAGCTGTTTTTT.

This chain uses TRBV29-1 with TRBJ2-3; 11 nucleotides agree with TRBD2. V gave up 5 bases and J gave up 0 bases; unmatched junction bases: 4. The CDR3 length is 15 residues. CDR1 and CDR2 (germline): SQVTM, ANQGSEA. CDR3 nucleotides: TGCAGCGTTCCTAGCGGGGGGACTAGCACAGATACGCAGTATTTT. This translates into CSVPSGGTSTDTQYF.

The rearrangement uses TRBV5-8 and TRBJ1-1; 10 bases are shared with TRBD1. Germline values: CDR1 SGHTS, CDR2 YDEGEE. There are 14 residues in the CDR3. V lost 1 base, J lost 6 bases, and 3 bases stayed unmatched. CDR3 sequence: CASSLRQGAAEAFF. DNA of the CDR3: TGTGCCAGCAGCTTGCGACAGGGGGCAGCTGAAGCTTTCTTT. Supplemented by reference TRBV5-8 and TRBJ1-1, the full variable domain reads EAGVTQSPTHLIKTRGQQATLRCSPISGHTSVYWYQQALGLGLQFLLWYDEGEERNRGNFPPRFSGRQFPNYSSELNVNALELEDSALYLCASSLRQGAAEAFFGQGTRLTVV.

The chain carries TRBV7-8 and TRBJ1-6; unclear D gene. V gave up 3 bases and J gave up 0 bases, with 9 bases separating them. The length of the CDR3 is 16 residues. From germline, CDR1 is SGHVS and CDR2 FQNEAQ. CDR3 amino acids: CASSFYSSSYNSPLHF. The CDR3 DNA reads TGTGCCAGCAGCTTTTACTCGAGCTCCTATAATTCACCCCTCCACTTT.

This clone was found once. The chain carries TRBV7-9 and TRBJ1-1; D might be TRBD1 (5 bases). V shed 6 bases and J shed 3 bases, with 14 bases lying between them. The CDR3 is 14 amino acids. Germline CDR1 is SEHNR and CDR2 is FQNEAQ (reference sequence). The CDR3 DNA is TGTGCCAGCAGTTCCCGTTTGGGGGACACTGAAGCTTTCTTT. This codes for CASSSRLGDTEAFF.

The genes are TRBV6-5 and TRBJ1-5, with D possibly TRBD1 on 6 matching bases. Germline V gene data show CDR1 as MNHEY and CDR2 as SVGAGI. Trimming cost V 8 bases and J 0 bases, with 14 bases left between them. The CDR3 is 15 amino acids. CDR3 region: CASWKQGRSNQPQHF. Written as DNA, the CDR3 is TGTGCCAGCTGGAAACAGGGACGTAGCAATCAGCCCCAGCATTTT.

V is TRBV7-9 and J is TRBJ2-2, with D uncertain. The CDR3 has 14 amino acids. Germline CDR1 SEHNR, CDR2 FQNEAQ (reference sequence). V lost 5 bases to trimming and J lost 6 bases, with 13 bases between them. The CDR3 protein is CASSHPQIAGELFF. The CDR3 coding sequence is TGTGCCAGCAGCCACCCCCAAATAGCCGGGGAGCTGTTTTTT.

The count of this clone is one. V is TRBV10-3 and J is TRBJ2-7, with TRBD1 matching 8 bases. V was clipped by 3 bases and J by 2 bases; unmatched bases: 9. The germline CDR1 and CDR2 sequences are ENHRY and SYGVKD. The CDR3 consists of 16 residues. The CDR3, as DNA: TGTGCCATCAGTGAACACCCGGGACAGGAAACCTACGAGCAGTACTTC. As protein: CAISEHPGQETYEQYF.

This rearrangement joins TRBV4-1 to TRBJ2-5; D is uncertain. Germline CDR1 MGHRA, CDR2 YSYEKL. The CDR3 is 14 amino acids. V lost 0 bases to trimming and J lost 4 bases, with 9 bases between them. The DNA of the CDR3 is TGCGCCAGCAGCCAAGAGTCGGCTTTAGAGACCCAGTACTTC. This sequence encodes CASSQESALETQYF.

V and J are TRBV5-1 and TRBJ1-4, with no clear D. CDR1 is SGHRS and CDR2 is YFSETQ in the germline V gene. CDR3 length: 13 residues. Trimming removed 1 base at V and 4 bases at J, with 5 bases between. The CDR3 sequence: CASSLTDNEKLFF. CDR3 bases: TGCGCCAGCAGCTTGACGGATAATGAAAAACTGTTTTTT.

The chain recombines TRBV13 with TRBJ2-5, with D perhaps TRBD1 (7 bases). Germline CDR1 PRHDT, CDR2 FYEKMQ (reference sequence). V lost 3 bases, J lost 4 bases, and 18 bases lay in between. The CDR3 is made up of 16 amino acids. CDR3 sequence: CASSFEGGGMVETQYF. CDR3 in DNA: TGTGCCAGCAGCTTTGAAGGGGGCGGGATGGTAGAGACCCAGTACTTC.

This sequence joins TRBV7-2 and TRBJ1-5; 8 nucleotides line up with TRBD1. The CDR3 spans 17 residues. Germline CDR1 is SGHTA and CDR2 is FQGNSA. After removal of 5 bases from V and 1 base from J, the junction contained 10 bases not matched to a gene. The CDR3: CASSPGTGTMSNQPQHF. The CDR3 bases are TGTGCCAGCAGCCCAGGGACAGGTACTATGAGCAATCAGCCCCAGCATTTT.

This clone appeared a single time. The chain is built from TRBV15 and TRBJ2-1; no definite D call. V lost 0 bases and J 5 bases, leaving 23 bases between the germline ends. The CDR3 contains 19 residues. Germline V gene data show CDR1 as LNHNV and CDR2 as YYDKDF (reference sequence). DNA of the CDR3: TGTGCCACCAGCAGAGAGTGGGTATACAAGGTTTCCCTAAACAATGAGCAGTTCTTC. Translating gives CATSREWVYKVSLNNEQFF.

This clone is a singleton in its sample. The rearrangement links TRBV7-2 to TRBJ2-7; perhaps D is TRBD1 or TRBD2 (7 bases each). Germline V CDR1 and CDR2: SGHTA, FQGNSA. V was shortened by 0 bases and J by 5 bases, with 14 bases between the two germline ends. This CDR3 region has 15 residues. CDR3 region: CASSLALQGRDEQYF. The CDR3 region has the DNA TGTGCCAGCAGCTTAGCGCTACAGGGGAGGGACGAGCAGTACTTC.

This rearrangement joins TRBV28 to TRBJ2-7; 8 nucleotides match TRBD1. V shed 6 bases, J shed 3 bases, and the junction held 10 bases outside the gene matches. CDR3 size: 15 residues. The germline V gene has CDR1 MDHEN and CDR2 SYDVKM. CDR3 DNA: TGTGCCAGCAGCGGCCAGGGGGCGCCAAGCTACGAGCAGTACTTC. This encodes CASSGQGAPSYEQYF.

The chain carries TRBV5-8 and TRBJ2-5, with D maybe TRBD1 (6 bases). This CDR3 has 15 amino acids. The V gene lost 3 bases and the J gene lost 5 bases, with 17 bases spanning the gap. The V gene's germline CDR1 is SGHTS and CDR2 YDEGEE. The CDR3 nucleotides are TGTGCCAGCAGCTGGGGACACCCCCTGGGGGAGACCCAGTACTTC. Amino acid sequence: CASSWGHPLGETQYF. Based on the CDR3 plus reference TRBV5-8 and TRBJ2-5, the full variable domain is EAGVTQSPTHLIKTRGQQATLRCSPISGHTSVYWYQQALGLGLQFLLWYDEGEERNRGNFPPRFSGRQFPNYSSELNVNALELEDSALYLCASSWGHPLGETQYFGPGTRLLVL.

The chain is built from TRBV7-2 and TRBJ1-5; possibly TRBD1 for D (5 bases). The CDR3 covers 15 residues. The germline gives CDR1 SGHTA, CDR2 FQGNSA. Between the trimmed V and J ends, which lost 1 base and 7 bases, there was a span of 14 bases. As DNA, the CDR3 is TGTGCCAGCAGCTTAGTGCAGGGAGGAGGACAGCCCCAGCATTTT. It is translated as CASSLVQGGGQPQHF.